The 10 T cell receptor beta chains below all came from one sample that was sequenced in a study of blood T cell repertoires in COVID-19. Sequencing was performed with immunoSEQ multiplex PCR; in TCRdb, only in-frame clones are kept and a portion is missing. Among around 100,000 clones listed, roughly 80% were seen once. The sequenced sample was peripheral blood. Receptor source: a human donor in a cohort sampled during active COVID-19.

The chain carries TRBV5-4 and TRBJ2-3; possibly TRBD1 for D (5 bases). The CDR3 covers 13 residues. The V end lost 4 bases, the J end lost 1 base, and 7 bases lay between the germline ends. The germline gives CDR1 SGHNT, CDR2 YYREEE (reference sequence). CDR3 amino acids: CASSPQGTDTQYF. The CDR3 bases are TGTGCCAGCAGCCCACAGGGCACAGATACGCAGTATTTT.

The chain has TRBV7-3 and TRBJ1-4, with a possible D match to TRBD1 (6 bases). V was clipped by 7 bases and J by 10 bases, with 19 bases between them. Germline CDR1 SGHTA, CDR2 FQGTGA. The CDR3 covers 14 residues. CDR3: CASKPIRGSGKLFF. The DNA of the CDR3 is TGTGCCAGCAAGCCGATCAGGGGAAGTGGAAAACTGTTTTTT.

The chain joins TRBV19 to TRBJ2-4; 7 bases are a match to TRBD1. The germline V gene encodes CDR1 LNHDA and CDR2 SQIVND (reference sequence). Losses at the gene ends were 10 bases for V and 2 bases for J; bases not matched to a gene: 5. The CDR3 runs to 13 residues. In nucleotides, the CDR3 is TGTGCCACCCAGACAGGGACCAAAAACATTCAGTACTTC. Translated, it gives CATQTGTKNIQYF.

This clone has more than one count but fewer than ten. The rearrangement joins TRBV9 to TRBJ1-1; unclear D gene. CDR3 length: 15 residues. The germline gives CDR1 SGDLS, CDR2 YYNGEE. The V end lost 0 bases, the J end lost 0 bases, and 9 bases lay between the germline ends. DNA for the CDR3: TGTGCCAGCAGCGTAGTACCACATTTGAACACTGAAGCTTTCTTT. Protein: CASSVVPHLNTEAFF.

The chain has TRBV11-3 and TRBJ1-1, with 10 bases matching TRBD1. In germline, CDR1 is SGHNT, CDR2 YENEEA. V was clipped by 3 bases and J by 4 bases; unmatched bases: 8. The CDR3 spans 16 residues. CDR3 DNA: TGTGCCAGCAGCTTCGGACAGGGGGGTTCGGCCACTGAAGCTTTCTTT. Translated, it gives CASSFGQGGSATEAFF.

CDR3 sequence: CASSELTGMWGVGQPQHF. CDR3 coding DNA: TGTGCCAGCAGTGAGTTGACAGGGATGTGGGGGGTCGGTCAGCCCCAGCATTTT. V gene TRBV6-1 combines with J gene TRBJ1-5, with TRBD1 identical over 7 bases. This CDR3 contains 18 residues. V lost 3 bases and J lost 6; bases outside the gene matches: 17. The germline V gene encodes CDR1 MNHNS and CDR2 SASEGT.

The J gene is TRBJ2-2, the V gene TRBV11-3, with 8 bases fitting TRBD1. CDR1 and CDR2 from the germline V gene are SGHNT and YENEEA. This CDR3 has 15 residues. The V and J ends lost 5 bases and 5 bases, in that order; junction bases with no gene match: 7. CDR3 coding DNA: TGTGCCAGCAGCCTCGGACAGGGTTGGACCGGGGAGCTGTTTTTT. Its translation: CASSLGQGWTGELFF.

The rearrangement uses TRBV27 and TRBJ1-2; D possibly corresponds to TRBD1 (6 bases). This CDR3 is 15 amino acids long. Germline-derived CDR1 and CDR2 are MNHEY and SMNVEV (reference sequence). V lost 1 base and J 4 bases, leaving 13 bases between the germline ends. This chain's CDR3 is CASSLYGGPGYGYTF. DNA of the CDR3: TGTGCCAGCAGTTTATACGGGGGGCCGGGCTATGGCTACACCTTC.

This clone was observed once. This chain uses TRBV7-2 with TRBJ2-1; 7 positions match TRBD2. Germline V lookup: CDR1 SGHTA, CDR2 FQGNSA. CDR3 length: 15 residues. V lost 0 bases and J lost 6; bases outside the gene matches: 5. The chain's CDR3 is CASSLASGAPNEQFF. CDR3 coding DNA: TGTGCCAGCAGCTTAGCCAGCGGGGCCCCCAATGAGCAGTTCTTC.

V is TRBV5-6 and J is TRBJ2-1; TRBD1 is a possible D gene (5 bases). Trimming shortened V by 1 base and J by 9 bases, and 23 bases separated the two germline ends. Germline-derived CDR1 and CDR2 are SGHDT and YYEEEE. This CDR3 has 17 residues. This CDR3 is CASSLYFGAQGSSEQFF. In nucleotides, the CDR3 is TGTGCCAGCAGCTTGTATTTTGGGGCCCAGGGAAGTAGTGAGCAGTTCTTC. The variable domain in full, completed from reference TRBV5-6 and TRBJ2-1, reads DAGVTQSPTHLIKTRGQQVTLRCSPKSGHDTVSWYQQALGQGPQFIFQYYEEEERQRGNFPDRFSGHQFPNYSSELNVNALLLGDSALYLCASSLYFGAQGSSEQFFGPGTRLTVL.